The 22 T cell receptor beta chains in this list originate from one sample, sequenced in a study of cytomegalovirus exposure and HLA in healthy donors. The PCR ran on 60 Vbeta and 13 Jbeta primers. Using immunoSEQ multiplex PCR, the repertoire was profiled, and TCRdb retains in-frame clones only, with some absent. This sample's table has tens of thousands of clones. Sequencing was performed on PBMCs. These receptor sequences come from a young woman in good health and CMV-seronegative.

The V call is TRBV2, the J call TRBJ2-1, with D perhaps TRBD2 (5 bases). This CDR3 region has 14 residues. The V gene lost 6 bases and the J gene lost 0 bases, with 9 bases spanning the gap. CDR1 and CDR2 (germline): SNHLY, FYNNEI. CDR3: CASRSTNSYNEQFF. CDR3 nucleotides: TGTGCCAGCAGGTCGACTAACTCCTACAATGAGCAGTTCTTC.

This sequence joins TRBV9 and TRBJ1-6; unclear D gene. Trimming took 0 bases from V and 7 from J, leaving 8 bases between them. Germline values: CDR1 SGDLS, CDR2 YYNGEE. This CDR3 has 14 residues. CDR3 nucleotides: TGTGCCAGCAGCGTAGGGACTTCCAATTCACCCCTCCACTTT. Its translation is CASSVGTSNSPLHF.

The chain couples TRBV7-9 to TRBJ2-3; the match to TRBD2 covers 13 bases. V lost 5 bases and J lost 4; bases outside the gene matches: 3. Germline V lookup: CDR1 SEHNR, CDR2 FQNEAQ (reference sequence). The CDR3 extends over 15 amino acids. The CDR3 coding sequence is TGTGCCAGCAGCGCCACTAGCGGGAGGGCAGATACGCAGTATTTT. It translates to CASSATSGRADTQYF.

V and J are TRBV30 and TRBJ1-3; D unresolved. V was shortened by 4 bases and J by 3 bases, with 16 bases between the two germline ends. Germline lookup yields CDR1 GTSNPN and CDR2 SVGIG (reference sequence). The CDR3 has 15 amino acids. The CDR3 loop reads CAWNQRRRIGNTIYF. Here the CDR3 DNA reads TGTGCCTGGAATCAGCGGCGAAGGATTGGAAACACCATATATTTT.

The CDR3 region is CAWSGTGMNTEAFF. The CDR3 DNA reads as TGTGCCTGGAGCGGGACAGGGATGAACACTGAAGCTTTCTTT. The chain has TRBV30 and TRBJ1-1; 9 bases fit TRBD1. The J segment lost 0 bases and the V segment lost 3 bases, leaving 2 bases of the junction unmatched. This CDR3 has 14 amino acids. Per germline, CDR1 GTSNPN and CDR2 SVGIG (reference sequence).

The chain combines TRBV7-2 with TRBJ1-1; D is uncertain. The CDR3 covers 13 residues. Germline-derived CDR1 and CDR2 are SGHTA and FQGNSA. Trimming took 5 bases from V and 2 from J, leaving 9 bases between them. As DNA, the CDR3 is TGTGCCAGCAGCCCCTATTTAAACACTGAAGCTTTCTTT. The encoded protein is CASSPYLNTEAFF.

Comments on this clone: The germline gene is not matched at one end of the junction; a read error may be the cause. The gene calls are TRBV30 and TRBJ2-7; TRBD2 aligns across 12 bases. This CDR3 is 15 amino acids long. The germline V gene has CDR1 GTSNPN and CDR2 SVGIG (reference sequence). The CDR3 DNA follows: TGTGCCGGGAGTCTGACTAGCGGGAGTGTAAACGAGCAGTACTTC. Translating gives CAGSLTSGSVNEQYF.

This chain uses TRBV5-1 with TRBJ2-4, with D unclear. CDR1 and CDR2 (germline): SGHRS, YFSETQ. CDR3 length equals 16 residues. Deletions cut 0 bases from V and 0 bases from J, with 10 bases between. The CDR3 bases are TGCGCCAGCAGCTTGGGGCAGCGAGTAGCCAAAAACATTCAGTACTTC. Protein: CASSLGQRVAKNIQYF. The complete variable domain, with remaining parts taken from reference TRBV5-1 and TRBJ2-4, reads KAGVTQTPRYLIKTRGQQVTLSCSPISGHRSVSWYQQTPGQGLQFLFEYFSETQRNKGNFPGRFSGRQFSNSRSEMNVSTLELGDSALYLCASSLGQRVAKNIQYFGAGTRLSVL.

CDR3 bases: TGCGCCAGCAGTCAACCCTCGACACGGACTGAAGCTTTCTTT. Protein sequence: CASSQPSTRTEAFF. The chain carries TRBV4-1 and TRBJ1-1; the D is unclear. CDR3 length: 14 amino acids. The ends were cut back, 6 bases at V and 5 bases at J, with 16 bases in the middle. The germline gives CDR1 MGHRA, CDR2 YSYEKL.

The CDR3 DNA reads TGTGCCAGCTCCCCGGGGGTGGAGAGTGAAAAACTGTTTTTT. Its protein product is CASSPGVESEKLFF. The chain has TRBV18 and TRBJ1-4, with D possibly being TRBD1 (5 bases). V was clipped by 6 bases and J by 7 bases, with 15 bases between them. The CDR3 runs to 14 residues. Per germline, CDR1 KGHSH and CDR2 LQKENI.

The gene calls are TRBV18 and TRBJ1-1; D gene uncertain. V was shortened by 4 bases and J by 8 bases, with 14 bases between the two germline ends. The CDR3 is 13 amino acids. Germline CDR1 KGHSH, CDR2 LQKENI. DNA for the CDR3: TGTGCCAGCTCACTAAGTGAGGGAGGCGAAGCTTTCTTT. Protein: CASSLSEGGEAFF.

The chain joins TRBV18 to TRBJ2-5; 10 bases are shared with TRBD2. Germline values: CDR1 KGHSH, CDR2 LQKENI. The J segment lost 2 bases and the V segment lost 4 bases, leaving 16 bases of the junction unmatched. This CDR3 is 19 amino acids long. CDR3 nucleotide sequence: TGTGCCAGCTCACTATCTTCATCTCGAACGACTAGCGGGCAAGAGACCCAGTACTTC. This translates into CASSLSSSRTTSGQETQYF.

The CDR3 coding sequence is TGTGCCAGCAGCGTAGCCCTAGCGGGGGGGGATACGCAGTATTTT. This sequence encodes CASSVALAGGDTQYF. This rearrangement joins TRBV9 to TRBJ2-3, with TRBD2 matching 12 bases. The CDR3 contains 15 residues. CDR1 is SGDLS and CDR2 is YYNGEE in the germline V gene. Germline trimming cut 0 bases from V and 6 bases from J; bases unmatched to any gene: 2.

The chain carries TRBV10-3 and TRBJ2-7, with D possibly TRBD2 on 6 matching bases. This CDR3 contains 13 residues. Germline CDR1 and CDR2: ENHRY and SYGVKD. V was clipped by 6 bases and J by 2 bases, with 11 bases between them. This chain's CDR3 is CAIRAGTAYEQYF. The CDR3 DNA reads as TGTGCCATCAGGGCAGGGACTGCCTACGAGCAGTACTTC.

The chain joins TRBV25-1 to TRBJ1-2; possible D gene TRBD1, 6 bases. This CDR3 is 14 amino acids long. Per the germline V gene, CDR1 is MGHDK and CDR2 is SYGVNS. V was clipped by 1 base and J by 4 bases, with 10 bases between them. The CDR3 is CASSESGGGYGYTF. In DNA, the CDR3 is TGTGCCAGCAGTGAATCGGGGGGCGGCTATGGCTACACCTTC.

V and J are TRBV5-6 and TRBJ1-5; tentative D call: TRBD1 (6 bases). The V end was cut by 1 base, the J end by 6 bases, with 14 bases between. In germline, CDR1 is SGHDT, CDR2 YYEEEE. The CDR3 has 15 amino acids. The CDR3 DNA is TGTGCCAGCAGCTTGAGTTACAGGGTGAGTCAGCCCCAGCATTTT. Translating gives CASSLSYRVSQPQHF.

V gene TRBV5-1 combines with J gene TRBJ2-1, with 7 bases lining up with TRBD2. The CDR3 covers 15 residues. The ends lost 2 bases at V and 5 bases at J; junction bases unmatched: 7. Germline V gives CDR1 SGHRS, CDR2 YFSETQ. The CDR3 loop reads CASSFGGRKDNEQFF. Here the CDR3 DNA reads TGCGCCAGCAGCTTCGGCGGGAGAAAAGACAATGAGCAGTTCTTC.

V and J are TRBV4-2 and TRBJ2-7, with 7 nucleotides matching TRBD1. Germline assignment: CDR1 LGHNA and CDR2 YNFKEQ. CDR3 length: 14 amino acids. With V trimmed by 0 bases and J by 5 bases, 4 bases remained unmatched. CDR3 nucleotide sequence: TGTGCCAGCAGCCAAGAGACAGGGTCCAACGAGCAGTACTTC. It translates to CASSQETGSNEQYF.

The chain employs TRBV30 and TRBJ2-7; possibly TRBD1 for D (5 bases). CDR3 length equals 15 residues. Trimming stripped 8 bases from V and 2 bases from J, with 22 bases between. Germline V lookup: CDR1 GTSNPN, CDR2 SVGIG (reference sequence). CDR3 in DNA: TGTGCCGCCACCCCCGGACACGGCAGGACCTACGAGCAGTACTTC. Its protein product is CAATPGHGRTYEQYF.

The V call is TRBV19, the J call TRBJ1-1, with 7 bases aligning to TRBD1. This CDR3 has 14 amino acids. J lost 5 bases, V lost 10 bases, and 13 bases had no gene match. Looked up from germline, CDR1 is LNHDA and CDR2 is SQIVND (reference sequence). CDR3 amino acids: CATSLRDSQTEAFF. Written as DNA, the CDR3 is TGTGCCACCTCTCTACGGGACAGTCAAACTGAAGCTTTCTTT.

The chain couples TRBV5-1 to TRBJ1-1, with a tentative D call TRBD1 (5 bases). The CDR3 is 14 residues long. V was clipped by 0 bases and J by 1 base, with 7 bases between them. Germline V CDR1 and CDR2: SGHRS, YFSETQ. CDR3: CASSLAGGNTEAFF. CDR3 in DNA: TGCGCCAGCAGCTTGGCCGGGGGGAACACTGAAGCTTTCTTT.

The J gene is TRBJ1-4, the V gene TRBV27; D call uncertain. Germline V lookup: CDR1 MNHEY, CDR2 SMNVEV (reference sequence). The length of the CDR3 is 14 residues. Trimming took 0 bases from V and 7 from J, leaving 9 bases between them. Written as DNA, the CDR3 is TGTGCCAGCAGTTTATCAGCCCAACCTGAAAAACTGTTTTTT. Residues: CASSLSAQPEKLFF.